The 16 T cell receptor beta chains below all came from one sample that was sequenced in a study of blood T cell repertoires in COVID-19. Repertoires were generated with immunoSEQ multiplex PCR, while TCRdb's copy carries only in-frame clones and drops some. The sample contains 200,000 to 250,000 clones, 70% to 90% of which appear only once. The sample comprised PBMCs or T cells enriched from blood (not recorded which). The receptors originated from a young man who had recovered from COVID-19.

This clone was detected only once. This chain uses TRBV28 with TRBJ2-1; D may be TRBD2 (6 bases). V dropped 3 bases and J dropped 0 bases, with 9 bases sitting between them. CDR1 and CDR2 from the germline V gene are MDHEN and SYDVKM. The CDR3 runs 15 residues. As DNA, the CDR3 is TGTGCCAGCAGTTTGAGGGGAGGCTCCTACAATGAGCAGTTCTTC. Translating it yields CASSLRGGSYNEQFF.

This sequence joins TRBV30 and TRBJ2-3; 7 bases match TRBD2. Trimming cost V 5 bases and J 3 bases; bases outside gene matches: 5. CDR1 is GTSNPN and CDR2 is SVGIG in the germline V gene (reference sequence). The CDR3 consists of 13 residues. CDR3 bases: TGTGCCTGGGTAACGCGGGGGACAGATACGCAGTATTTT. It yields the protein CAWVTRGTDTQYF.

CDR3 sequence (DNA): TGTGCCAGCAGTCAGACGGGGAGGGGGGATACGCAGTATTTT. Translated: CASSQTGRGDTQYF. The J gene is TRBJ2-3, the V gene TRBV6-5, with D possibly matching TRBD2 (7 bases). Trimming left V 5 bases short and J 6 bases short, with 15 bases between. Germline CDR1 is MNHEY and CDR2 is SVGAGI. This CDR3 has 14 residues.

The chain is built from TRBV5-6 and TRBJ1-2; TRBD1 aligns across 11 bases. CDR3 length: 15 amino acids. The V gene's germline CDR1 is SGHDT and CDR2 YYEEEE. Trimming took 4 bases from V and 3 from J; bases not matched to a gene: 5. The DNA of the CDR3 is TGTGCCAGCAGCCGGACGGGACAGGGGGACTATGGCTACACCTTC. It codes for CASSRTGQGDYGYTF.

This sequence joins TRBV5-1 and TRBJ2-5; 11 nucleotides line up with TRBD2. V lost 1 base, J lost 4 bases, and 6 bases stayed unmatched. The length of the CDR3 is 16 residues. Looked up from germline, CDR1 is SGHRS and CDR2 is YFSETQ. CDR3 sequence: CASSLLAGGPPETQYF. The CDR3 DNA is TGCGCCAGCAGCTTGTTAGCGGGGGGGCCCCCAGAGACCCAGTACTTC.

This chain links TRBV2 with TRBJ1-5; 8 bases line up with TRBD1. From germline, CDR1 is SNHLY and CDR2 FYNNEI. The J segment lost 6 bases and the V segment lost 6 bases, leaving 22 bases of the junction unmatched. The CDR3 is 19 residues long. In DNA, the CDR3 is TGTGCCAGCAGGAGGGGTGGAGGACAGGGTCAAGTCGGTAGTCAGCCCCAGCATTTT. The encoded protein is CASRRGGGQGQVGSQPQHF.

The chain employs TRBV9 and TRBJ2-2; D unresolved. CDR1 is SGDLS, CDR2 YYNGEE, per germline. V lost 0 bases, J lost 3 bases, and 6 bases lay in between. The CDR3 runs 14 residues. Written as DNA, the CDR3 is TGTGCCAGCAGCGTAGTTCAATACACCGGGGAGCTGTTTTTT. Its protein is CASSVVQYTGELFF.

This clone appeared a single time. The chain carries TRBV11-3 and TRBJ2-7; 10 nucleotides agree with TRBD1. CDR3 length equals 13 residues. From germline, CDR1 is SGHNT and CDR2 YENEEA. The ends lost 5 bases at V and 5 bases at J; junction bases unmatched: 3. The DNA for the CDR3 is TGTGCCAGCAGCACTGACAGGGGGCACGAGCAGTACTTC. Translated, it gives CASSTDRGHEQYF.

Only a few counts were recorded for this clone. The CDR3 region has the DNA TGTGCCAGCAGCCGCCGGGGGGAGACTAATGAAAAACTGTTTTTT. It specifies CASSRRGETNEKLFF. The chain carries TRBV3-1 (or the pseudogene TRBV3-2) and TRBJ1-4; possible D gene TRBD1, 5 bases. Deletions cut 4 bases from V and 2 bases from J, with 11 bases between. Germline CDR1 is LGHDT and CDR2 is YNNKEL (reference sequence). This CDR3 is built from 15 residues.

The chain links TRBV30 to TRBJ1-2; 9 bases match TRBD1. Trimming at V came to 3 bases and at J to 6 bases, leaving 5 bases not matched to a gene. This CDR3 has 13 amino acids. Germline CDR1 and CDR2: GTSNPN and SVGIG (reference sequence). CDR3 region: CAWSRQGVDGYTF. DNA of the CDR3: TGTGCCTGGAGCCGACAGGGGGTGGATGGCTACACCTTC.

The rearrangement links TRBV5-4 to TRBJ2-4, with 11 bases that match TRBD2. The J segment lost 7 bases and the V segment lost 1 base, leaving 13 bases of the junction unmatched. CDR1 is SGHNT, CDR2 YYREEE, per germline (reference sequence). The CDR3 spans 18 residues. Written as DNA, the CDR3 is TGTGCCAGCAGCTTGTATAGCGGGAGGGCCGGGGGTACGAACATTCAGTACTTC. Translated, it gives CASSLYSGRAGGTNIQYF.

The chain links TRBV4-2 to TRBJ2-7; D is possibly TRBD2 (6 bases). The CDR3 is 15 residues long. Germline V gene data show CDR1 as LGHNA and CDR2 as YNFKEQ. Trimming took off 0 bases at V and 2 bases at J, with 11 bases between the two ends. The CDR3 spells CASSQEYAGTYEQYF. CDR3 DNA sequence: TGTGCCAGCAGCCAAGAGTACGCGGGAACCTACGAGCAGTACTTC.

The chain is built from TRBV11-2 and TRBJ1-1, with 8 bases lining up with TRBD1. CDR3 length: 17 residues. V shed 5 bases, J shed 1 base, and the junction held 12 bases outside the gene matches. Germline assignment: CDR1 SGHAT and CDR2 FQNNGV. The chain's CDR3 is CASSPRQGPPQNTEAFF. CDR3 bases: TGTGCCAGCAGCCCTAGACAGGGGCCTCCTCAGAACACTGAAGCTTTCTTT.

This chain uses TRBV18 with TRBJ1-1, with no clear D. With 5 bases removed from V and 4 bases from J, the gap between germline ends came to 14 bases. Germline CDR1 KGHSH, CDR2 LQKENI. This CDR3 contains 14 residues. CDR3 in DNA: TGTGCCAGCTCATTACTCGAGGTCGGCACTGAAGCTTTCTTT. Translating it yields CASSLLEVGTEAFF.

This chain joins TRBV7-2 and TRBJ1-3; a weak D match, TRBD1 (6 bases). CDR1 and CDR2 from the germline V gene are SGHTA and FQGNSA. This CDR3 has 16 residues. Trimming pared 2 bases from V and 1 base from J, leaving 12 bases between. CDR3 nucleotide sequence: TGTGCCAGCAGCTTATGGGAGGGGGGGTCTGGAAACACCATATATTTT. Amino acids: CASSLWEGGSGNTIYF.

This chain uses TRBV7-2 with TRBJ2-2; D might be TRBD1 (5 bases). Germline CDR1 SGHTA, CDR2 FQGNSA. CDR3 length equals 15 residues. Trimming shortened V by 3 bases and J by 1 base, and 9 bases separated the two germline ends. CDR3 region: CASSLGQRNTGELFF. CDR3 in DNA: TGTGCCAGCAGCTTGGGGCAGCGGAACACCGGGGAGCTGTTTTTT.